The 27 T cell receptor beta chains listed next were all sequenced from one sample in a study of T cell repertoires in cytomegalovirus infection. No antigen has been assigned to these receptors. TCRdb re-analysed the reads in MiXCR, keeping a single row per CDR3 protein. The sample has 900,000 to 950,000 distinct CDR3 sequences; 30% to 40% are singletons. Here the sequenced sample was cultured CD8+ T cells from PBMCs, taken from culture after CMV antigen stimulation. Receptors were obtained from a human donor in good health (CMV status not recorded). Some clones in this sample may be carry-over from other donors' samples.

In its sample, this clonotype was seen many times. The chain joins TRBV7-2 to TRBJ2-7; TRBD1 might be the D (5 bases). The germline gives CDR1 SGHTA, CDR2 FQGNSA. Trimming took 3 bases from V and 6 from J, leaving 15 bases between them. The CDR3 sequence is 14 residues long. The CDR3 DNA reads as TGTGCCAGCAGCTTCACAGGCCGGCAGAGCGAGCAGTACTTC. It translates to CASSFTGRQSEQYF.

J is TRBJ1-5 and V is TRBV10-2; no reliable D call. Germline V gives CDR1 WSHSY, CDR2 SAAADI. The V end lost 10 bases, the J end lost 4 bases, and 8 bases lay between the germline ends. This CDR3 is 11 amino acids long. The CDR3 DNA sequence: TGCGCCACCGCATCTAATCAGCCCCAGCATTTT. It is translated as CATASNQPQHF.

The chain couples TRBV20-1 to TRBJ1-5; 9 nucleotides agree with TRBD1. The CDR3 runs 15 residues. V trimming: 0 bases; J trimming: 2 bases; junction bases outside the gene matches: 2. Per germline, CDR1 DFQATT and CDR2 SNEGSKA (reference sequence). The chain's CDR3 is CSARDRTGGNQPQHF. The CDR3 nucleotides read TGCAGTGCTAGAGATCGGACAGGGGGCAATCAGCCCCAGCATTTT.

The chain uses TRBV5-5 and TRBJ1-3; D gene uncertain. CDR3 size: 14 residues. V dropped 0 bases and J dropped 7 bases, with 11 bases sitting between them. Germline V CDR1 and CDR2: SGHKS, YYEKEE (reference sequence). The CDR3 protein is CASSLDLGRNTIYF. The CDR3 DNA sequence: TGTGCCAGCAGCTTGGATCTGGGGAGGAACACCATATATTTT.

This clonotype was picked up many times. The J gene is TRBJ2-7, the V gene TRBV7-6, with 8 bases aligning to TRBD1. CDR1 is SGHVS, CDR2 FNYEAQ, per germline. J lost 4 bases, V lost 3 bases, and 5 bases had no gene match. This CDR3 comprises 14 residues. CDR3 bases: TGTGCCAGCAGCTTGGGGACAGGTGTATACGAGCAGTACTTC. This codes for CASSLGTGVYEQYF.

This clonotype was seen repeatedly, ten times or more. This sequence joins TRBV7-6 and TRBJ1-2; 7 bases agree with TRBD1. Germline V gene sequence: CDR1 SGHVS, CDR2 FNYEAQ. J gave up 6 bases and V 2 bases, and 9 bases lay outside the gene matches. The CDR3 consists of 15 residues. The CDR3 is CASSLSIGGVNGYTF. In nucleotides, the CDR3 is TGTGCCAGCAGCTTATCCATAGGGGGCGTCAATGGCTACACCTTC.

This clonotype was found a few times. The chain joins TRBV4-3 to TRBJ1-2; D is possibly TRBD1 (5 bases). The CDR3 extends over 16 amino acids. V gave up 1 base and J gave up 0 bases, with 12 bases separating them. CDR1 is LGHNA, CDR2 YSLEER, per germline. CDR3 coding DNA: TGCGCCAGCAGCCAAGGACTGGGACGTTCTAACTATGGCTACACCTTC. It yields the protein CASSQGLGRSNYGYTF.

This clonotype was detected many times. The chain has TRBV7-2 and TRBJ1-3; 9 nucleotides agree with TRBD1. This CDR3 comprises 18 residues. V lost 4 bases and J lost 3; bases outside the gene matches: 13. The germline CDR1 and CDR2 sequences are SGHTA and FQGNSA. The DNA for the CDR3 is TGTGCCAGCAGCTGGGGACAGGGAACGGTATCGATTGGAAACACCATATATTTT. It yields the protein CASSWGQGTVSIGNTIYF. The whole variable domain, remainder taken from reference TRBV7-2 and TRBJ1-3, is GAGVSQSPSNKVTEKGKDVELRCDPISGHTALYWYRQSLGQGLEFLIYFQGNSAPDKSGLPSDRFSAERTGGSVSTLTIQRTQQEDSAVYLCASSWGQGTVSIGNTIYFGEGSWLTVV.

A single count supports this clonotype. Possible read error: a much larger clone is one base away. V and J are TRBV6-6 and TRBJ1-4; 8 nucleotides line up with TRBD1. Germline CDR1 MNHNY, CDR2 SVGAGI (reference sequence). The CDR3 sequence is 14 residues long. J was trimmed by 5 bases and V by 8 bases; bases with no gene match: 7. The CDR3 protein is CASCSRTGNEKLFF. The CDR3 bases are TGTGCCAGCTGTTCTCGGACAGGGAATGAAAAACTGTTTTTT.

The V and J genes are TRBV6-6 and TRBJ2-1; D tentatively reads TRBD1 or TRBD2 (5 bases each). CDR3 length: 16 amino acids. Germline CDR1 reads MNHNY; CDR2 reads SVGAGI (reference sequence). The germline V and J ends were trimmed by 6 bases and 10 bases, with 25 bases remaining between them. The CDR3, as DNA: TGTGCCAGCAGCCCCCGGGGACCTCCTATAGAAAGGGAGCAGTTCTTC. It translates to CASSPRGPPIEREQFF.

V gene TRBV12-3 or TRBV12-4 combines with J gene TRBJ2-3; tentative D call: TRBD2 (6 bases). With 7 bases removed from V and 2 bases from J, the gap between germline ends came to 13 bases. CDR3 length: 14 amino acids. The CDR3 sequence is CASIRRGSTDTQYF. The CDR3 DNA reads TGTGCCAGCATAAGGCGGGGCTCCACAGATACGCAGTATTTT.

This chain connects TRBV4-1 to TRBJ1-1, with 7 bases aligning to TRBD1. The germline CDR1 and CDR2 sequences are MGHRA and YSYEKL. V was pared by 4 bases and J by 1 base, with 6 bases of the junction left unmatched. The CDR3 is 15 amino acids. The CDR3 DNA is TGCGCCAGCAGCCCCAGGGGGGCCGCGAACACTGAAGCTTTCTTT. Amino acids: CASSPRGAANTEAFF.

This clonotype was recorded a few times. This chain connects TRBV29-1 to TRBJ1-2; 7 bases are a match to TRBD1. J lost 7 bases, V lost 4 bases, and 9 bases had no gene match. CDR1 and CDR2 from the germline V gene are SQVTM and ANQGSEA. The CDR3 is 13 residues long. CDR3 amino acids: CSVGGGQDAGYTF. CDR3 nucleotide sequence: TGCAGCGTTGGGGGAGGACAGGACGCTGGCTACACCTTC. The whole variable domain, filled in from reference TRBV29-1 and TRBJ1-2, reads SAVISQKPSRDICQRGTSLTIQCQVDSQVTMMFWYRQQPGQSLTLIATANQGSEATYESGFVIDKFPISRPNLTFSTLTVSNMSPEDSSIYLCSVGGGQDAGYTFGSGTRLTVV.

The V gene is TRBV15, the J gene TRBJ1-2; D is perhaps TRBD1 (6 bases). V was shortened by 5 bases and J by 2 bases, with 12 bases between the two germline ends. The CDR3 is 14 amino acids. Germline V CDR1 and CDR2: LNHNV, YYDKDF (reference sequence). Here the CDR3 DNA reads TGTGCCACCAGCCGCGGGGGCTCGAACTATGGCTACACCTTC. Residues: CATSRGGSNYGYTF.

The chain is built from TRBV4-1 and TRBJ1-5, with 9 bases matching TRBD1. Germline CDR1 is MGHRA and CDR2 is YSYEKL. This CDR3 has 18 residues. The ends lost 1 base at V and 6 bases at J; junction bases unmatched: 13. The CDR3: CASSQGRFTGGSVQPQHF. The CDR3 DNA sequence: TGCGCCAGCAGCCAAGGGCGGTTTACAGGGGGCTCGGTTCAGCCCCAGCATTTT.

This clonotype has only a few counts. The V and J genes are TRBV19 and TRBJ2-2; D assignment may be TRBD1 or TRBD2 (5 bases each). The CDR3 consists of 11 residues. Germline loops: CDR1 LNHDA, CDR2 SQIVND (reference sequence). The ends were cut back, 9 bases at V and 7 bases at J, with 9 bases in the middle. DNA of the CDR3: TGTGCCAGCGGGGCCGTCGGGGAGCTGTTTTTT. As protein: CASGAVGELFF.

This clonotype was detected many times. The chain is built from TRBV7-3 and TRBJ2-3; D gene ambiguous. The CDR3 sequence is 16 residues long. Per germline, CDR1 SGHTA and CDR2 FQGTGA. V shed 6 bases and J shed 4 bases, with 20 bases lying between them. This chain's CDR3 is CASSPWGRENPDTQYF. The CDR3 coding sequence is TGTGCCAGCAGTCCTTGGGGTCGCGAGAACCCAGATACGCAGTATTTT.

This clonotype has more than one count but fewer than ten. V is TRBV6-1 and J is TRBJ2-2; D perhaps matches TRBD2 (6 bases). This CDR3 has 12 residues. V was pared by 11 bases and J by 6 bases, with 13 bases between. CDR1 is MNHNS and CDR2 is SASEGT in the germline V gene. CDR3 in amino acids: CAASGVAGELFF. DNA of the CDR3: TGTGCCGCTTCGGGAGTGGCCGGGGAGCTGTTTTTT.

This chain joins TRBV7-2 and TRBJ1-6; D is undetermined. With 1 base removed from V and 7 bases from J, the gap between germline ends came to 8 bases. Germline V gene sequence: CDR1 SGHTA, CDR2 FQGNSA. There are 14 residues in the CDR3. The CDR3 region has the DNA TGTGCCAGCAGCTTAGGGCTGGAGAATTCACCCCTCCACTTT. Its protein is CASSLGLENSPLHF.

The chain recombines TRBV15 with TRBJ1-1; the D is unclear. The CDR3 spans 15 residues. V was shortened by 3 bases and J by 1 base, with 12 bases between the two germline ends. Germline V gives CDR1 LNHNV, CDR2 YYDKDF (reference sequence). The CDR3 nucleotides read TGTGCCACCAGCAGGGCCGGTGTGAGGAACACTGAAGCTTTCTTT. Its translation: CATSRAGVRNTEAFF.

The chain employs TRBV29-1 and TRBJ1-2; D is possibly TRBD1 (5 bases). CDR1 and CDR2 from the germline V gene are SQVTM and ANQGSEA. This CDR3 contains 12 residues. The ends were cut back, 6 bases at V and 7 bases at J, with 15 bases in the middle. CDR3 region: CSVGGVIGGYTF. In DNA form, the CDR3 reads TGCAGCGTGGGAGGGGTCATAGGTGGCTACACCTTC.

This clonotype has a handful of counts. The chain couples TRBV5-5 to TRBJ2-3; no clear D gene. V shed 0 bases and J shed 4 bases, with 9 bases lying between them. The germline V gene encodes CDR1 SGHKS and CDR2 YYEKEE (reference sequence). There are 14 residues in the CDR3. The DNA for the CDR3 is TGTGCCAGCAGCTTGGGATCAGAGCCAGATACGCAGTATTTT. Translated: CASSLGSEPDTQYF.

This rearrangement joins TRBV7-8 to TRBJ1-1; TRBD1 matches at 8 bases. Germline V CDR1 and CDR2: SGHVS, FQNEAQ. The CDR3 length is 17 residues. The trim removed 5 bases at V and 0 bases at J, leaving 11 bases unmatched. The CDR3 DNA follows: TGTGCCAGCAGCCTACCTACAGGGGGGAGCGTGAACACTGAAGCTTTCTTT. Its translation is CASSLPTGGSVNTEAFF.

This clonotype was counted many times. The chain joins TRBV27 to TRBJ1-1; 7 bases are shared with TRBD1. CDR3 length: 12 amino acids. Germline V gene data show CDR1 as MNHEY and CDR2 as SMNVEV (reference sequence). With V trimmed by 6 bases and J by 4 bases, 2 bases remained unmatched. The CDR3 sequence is CASRRGPTEAFF. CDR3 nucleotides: TGTGCCAGCAGGAGGGGGCCCACTGAAGCTTTCTTT.

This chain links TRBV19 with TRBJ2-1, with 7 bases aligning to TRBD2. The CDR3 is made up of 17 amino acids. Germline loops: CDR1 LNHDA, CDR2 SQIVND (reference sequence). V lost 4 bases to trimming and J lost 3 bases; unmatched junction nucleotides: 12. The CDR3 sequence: CASSRGGSLLFYNEQFF. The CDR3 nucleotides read TGTGCCAGTAGTAGGGGGGGTAGCCTCCTGTTCTACAATGAGCAGTTCTTC. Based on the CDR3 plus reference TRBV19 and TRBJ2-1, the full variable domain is DGGITQSPKYLFRKEGQNVTLSCEQNLNHDAMYWYRQDPGQGLRLIYYSQIVNDFQKGDIAEGYSVSREKKESFPLTVTSAQKNPTAFYLCASSRGGSLLFYNEQFFGPGTRLTVL.

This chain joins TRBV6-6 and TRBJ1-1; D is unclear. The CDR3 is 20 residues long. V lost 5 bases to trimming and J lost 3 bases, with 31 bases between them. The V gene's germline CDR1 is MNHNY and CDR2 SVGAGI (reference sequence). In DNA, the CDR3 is TGTGCCAGCAGTCTGACTCAACCGGGTCTCACATCTCCGGCGGACACTGAAGCTTTCTTT. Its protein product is CASSLTQPGLTSPADTEAFF.

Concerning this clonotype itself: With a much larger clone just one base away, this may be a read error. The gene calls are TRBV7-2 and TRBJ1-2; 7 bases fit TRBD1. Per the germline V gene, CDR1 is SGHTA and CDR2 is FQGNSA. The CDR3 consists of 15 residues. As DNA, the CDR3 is TGTGTCAGCAGCAAACCGGGACAGCTCAAGTATGGCTACACCTTC. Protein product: CVSSKPGQLKYGYTF.